Described below is a single T cell receptor (beta chain) sequence and its context. Its antigen is still unknown. The CDR3 covers 20 residues. Germline CDR1 and CDR2: SGHRS and YFSETQ. Trimming stripped 4 bases from V and 0 bases from J, with 27 bases between. This entry is derived from a study of monozygotic twins with cystic fibrosis. On the study more broadly: With about 16 PCR cycles, barcoded libraries came from roughly 2.9 micrograms of fragmented DNA.

Broader study findings: Monozygotic CF twins shared more identical nucleotide clonotypes than unrelated patients. Clonality was generally low (median about 0.0095), higher in the most severe patients.

Sequenced by immunoSEQ multiplex PCR; TCRdb stores in-frame clones only, minus some. Here the sample spans approximately 27,000 clones, 90% being singletons. This chain links TRBV5-1 with TRBJ2-3; a possible D gene is TRBD1 (8 bases). The sequence was obtained from a girl aged 2-10 years with cystic fibrosis. The sample comprised blood. The CDR3 reads CASSPATRQGRGHSTDTQYF. The CDR3 nucleotides are TGCGCCAGCAGCCCCGCCACCCGACAGGGGAGGGGACACAGCACAGATACGCAGTATTTT.